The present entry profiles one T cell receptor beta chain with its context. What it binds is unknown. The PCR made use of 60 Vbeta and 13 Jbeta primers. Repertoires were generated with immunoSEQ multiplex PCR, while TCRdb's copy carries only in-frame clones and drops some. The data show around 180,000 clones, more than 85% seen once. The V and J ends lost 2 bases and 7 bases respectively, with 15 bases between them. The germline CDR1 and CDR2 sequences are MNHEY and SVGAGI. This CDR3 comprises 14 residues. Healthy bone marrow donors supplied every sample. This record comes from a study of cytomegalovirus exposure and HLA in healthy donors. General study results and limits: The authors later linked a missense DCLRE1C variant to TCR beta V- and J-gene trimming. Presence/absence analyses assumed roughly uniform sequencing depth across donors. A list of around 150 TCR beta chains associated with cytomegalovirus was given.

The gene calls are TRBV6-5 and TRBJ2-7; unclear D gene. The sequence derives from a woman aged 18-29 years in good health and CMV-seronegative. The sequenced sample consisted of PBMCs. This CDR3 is CASSYAPRRVEQYF. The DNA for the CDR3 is TGTGCCAGCAGTTACGCCCCGCGTAGAGTAGAGCAGTACTTC.